Listed below are T cell receptor beta chains from one sample, sequenced in a study of sequential checkpoint blockade in melanoma. This table comes from immunoSEQ multiplex PCR, and its TCRdb copy is limited to in-frame clones, with some not included. Altogether fewer than 40,000 clones are present, over 75% being singletons, with the ten largest covering 9.5% to 15%. The sequencing here drew on CD8+ T cells sorted from blood (inferred from file names), taken from a patient given nivolumab and ipilimumab in sequence. Every receptor here comes from a human donor with melanoma. Each CDR3 is given with its conserved first and last residue. D genes are given only for firm matches. Only part of the rows carry a size: once, few, many, or a class if the clone is expanded.

V	D	size	J	CDR3	DNA
TRBV4-3	NA	NA	TRBJ2-1	CASSQLNSHNEQFF	TGCGCCAGCAGCCAGCTAAACAGTCACAATGAGCAGTTCTTC
TRBV2	TRBD1	NA	TRBJ1-4	CASSGWDRGIEKLFF	TGTGCCAGCAGTGGATGGGACAGGGGGATTGAAAAACTGTTTTTT
TRBV18	TRBD1	NA	TRBJ2-1	CASSATGVGHNEQFF	TGTGCCAGCTCAGCCACAGGGGTCGGCCACAATGAGCAGTTCTTC
TRBV18	TRBD2	NA	TRBJ2-3	CASSQGLAESTDTQYF	TGTGCCAGCTCCCAAGGACTAGCGGAGAGCACAGATACGCAGTATTTT
TRBV7-9	NA	few	TRBJ1-1	CASSVQNTEAFF	TGTGCCAGCAGCGTACAGAACACTGAAGCTTTCTTT
TRBV21-1	NA	NA	TRBJ1-1	CASTAGGETEAFF	TGTGCCAGCACGGCCGGGGGGGAAACTGAAGCTTTCTTT
TRBV10-1	NA	NA	TRBJ2-1	CASSETASSYNEQFF	TGCGCCAGCAGTGAGACAGCATCCTCCTACAATGAGCAGTTCTTC
TRBV29-1	TRBD2	NA	TRBJ2-7	CSVRGGSSYEQYF	TGCAGCGTTCGGGGGGGGAGCTCCTACGAGCAGTACTTC
TRBV28	TRBD2	NA	TRBJ2-1	CASSLTVSGAYNEQFF	TGTGCCAGCAGTCTCACGGTTAGCGGGGCCTACAATGAGCAGTTCTTC
TRBV19	NA	few	TRBJ1-3	CASSMWTVGNTIYF	TGTGCCAGTAGTATGTGGACAGTTGGAAACACCATATATTTT
TRBV30	NA	NA	TRBJ2-5	CAWSVYGGQETQYF	TGTGCCTGGAGTGTATATGGAGGGCAAGAGACCCAGTACTTC
TRBV19	TRBD1	NA	TRBJ2-5	CASMVTGSSGETQYF	TGTGCCAGTATGGTGACAGGGTCCTCGGGAGAGACCCAGTACTTC
TRBV13	NA	NA	TRBJ1-3	CASSLFQTGGNTIYF	TGTGCCAGCAGCTTATTTCAGACAGGTGGAAACACCATATATTTT
TRBV7-9	TRBD1	few	TRBJ1-4	CASSLVPQGAGRAAGLFF	TGTGCCAGCAGCTTAGTACCACAGGGGGCGGGCAGAGCCGCCGGTCTGTTTTTT
TRBV9	TRBD2	NA	TRBJ2-1	CASSVVPGGSGSSYNEQFF	TGTGCCAGCAGCGTAGTCCCCGGCGGGAGTGGGAGCTCCTACAATGAGCAGTTCTTC
TRBV7-6	TRBD1	NA	TRBJ1-2	CASSLGGQGGYTF	TGTGCCAGCAGCTTAGGGGGACAGGGGGGCTACACCTTC
TRBV7-3	TRBD2	once	TRBJ2-7	CASSLAGGGEQYF	TGTGCCAGCAGCTTAGCGGGAGGGGGAGAGCAGTACTTC
TRBV18	TRBD1	NA	TRBJ1-4	CASSTAGGTNEKLFF	TGTGCCAGCTCAACCGCAGGGGGCACAAATGAAAAACTGTTTTTT
TRBV27	NA	NA	TRBJ2-7	CASSYLSTGINYEQYF	TGTGCCAGCAGTTACTTAAGTACAGGGATTAACTACGAGCAGTACTTC
TRBV27	NA	NA	TRBJ1-5	CASSHRGIGQPQHF	TGTGCCAGCAGTCATAGGGGGATTGGTCAGCCCCAGCATTTT
TRBV19	TRBD2	once	TRBJ2-3	CASKEVGLAGRTQYF	TGTGCCAGTAAAGAGGTTGGTCTAGCGGGTAGGACGCAGTATTTT
TRBV27	NA	NA	TRBJ1-2	CASSLNRVNGYTF	TGTGCCAGCAGTTTGAACAGGGTGAATGGCTACACCTTC
TRBV4-1	NA	NA	TRBJ2-1	CASSQEWAKSEQFF	TGCGCCAGCAGCCAAGAATGGGCGAAGAGTGAGCAGTTCTTC
TRBV4-3	NA	NA	TRBJ1-1	CASSQDKRVTEAFF	TGCGCCAGCAGCCAAGATAAGCGGGTCACTGAAGCTTTCTTT